This TCR beta chain was recorded in a study of OX40 agonist ivuxolimab in advanced cancers. As for the study in general: Ivuxolimab was delivered to patients intravenously every 2 weeks at doses spanning 0.01 to 10 mg/kg. Enrolled patients in dose escalation had cancers that were hepatocellular carcinoma, melanoma, renal cell or head and neck cancer. General study results and limits: People who partly responded at 0.1-3.0 mg/kg had some of the least clonal expansion seen.

Produced via immunoSEQ multiplex PCR; TCRdb's table is partial and in-frame only. The sample includes 86,000 or so clones, around nine tenths of them seen just once. Of note for this clone: Its antigen is as yet unknown.

This CDR3 has 13 amino acids. V lost 0 bases and J lost 4, with 7 bases in between. The germline V gene encodes CDR1 SGHDT and CDR2 YYEEEE. Blood sampling was done at baseline, cycle 4 day 1, and cycle 7 day 1. The V gene is TRBV5-6, the J gene TRBJ1-1; no clear D. The starting material was CD4+ or CD8+ T cells sorted from blood, obtained in a trial of the OX40 agonist ivuxolimab. This TCR was recovered from an adult with an advanced solid tumor such as melanoma, head and neck, liver or kidney cancer. The CDR3, as DNA: TGTGCCAGCAGCTTGGTCTCGGGCACTGAAGCTTTCTTT. As protein: CASSLVSGTEAFF. The variable domain in full, with the rest retrieved from reference TRBV5-6 and TRBJ1-1, is DAGVTQSPTHLIKTRGQQVTLRCSPKSGHDTVSWYQQALGQGPQFIFQYYEEEERQRGNFPDRFSGHQFPNYSSELNVNALLLGDSALYLCASSLVSGTEAFFGQGTRLTVV.